Following are 5 T cell receptor beta chains from one sample sequenced in a study of T cell responses to AZD1222 COVID-19 vaccine. Clones were read by immunoSEQ multiplex PCR, and TCRdb kept only the in-frame ones, dropping some. The sample has 110,000 or so clones, approximately 89% seen once; the top ten hold about 3%. The sample here was peripheral blood, taken on day 0 of MenACWY control vaccination. The receptors shown here come from an adult in good health.

This sequence joins TRBV9 and TRBJ2-2; D is ambiguous. In germline, CDR1 is SGDLS, CDR2 YYNGEE. V was pared by 0 bases and J by 3 bases, with 9 bases between. The length of the CDR3 is 15 residues. The CDR3 sequence is CASSVGGVHTGELFF. The CDR3 DNA follows: TGTGCCAGCAGCGTAGGTGGGGTGCACACCGGGGAGCTGTTTTTT.

This sequence joins TRBV6-6 and TRBJ2-7; a possible D gene is TRBD2 (6 bases). The CDR3 runs to 14 residues. Trimming pared 0 bases from V and 3 bases from J, leaving 9 bases between. Per the germline V gene, CDR1 is MNHNY and CDR2 is SVGAGI (reference sequence). The CDR3 is CASSYSGGVYEQYF. The DNA of the CDR3 is TGTGCCAGCAGTTACTCTGGCGGGGTCTACGAGCAGTACTTC.

This chain uses TRBV4-3 with TRBJ1-2, with D hard to call. Trimming removed 0 bases at V and 2 bases at J, with 10 bases between. The CDR3 is 15 amino acids. Per the germline V gene, CDR1 is LGHNA and CDR2 is YSLEER. CDR3 sequence: CASSQETRMNYGYTF. The DNA for the CDR3 is TGCGCCAGCAGCCAAGAAACAAGGATGAACTATGGCTACACCTTC.

This clone was found once. This chain joins TRBV9 and TRBJ2-2, with D perhaps TRBD1 (5 bases). V lost 0 bases, J lost 6 bases, and 15 bases lay in between. The CDR3 has 16 amino acids. Germline V gene lookup returns CDR1 SGDLS and CDR2 YYNGEE. Here the CDR3 DNA reads TGTGCCAGCAGCGTAGGACAGCCACCCCTCTCCGGGGAGCTGTTTTTT. Translating it yields CASSVGQPPLSGELFF.

The J gene is TRBJ1-3, the V gene TRBV9, with a possible D match to TRBD1 (5 bases). CDR1 and CDR2 from the germline V gene are SGDLS and YYNGEE. The CDR3 contains 14 residues. V was trimmed by 3 bases and J by 0 bases, leaving 7 bases between them. The CDR3 sequence: CASSGDSSGNTIYF. DNA for the CDR3: TGTGCCAGCAGCGGAGACAGCTCTGGAAACACCATATATTTT.